These T cell receptor beta chains were read from a single sample in a study of spatial heterogeneity in lung cancer. TCRdb re-called the 5' RACE reads through MiXCR, storing one row per CDR3 protein. The sample contains 23,000 or so distinct CDR3 sequences, 5.5% to 8% of which appear only once. The input for sequencing was PBMCs, taken at surgery. The receptors were sampled from a male donor with early-stage non-small cell lung cancer. The CDR3 runs from the conserved cysteine through the conserved F or W. Not all rows give a size; the values are once, few, many and, for expanded clones, a class.

few | TRBV11-2 | 12 | CASSRGRETQYF
few | TRBV12-3/TRBV12-4 | 16 | CASSLGGTGKAYEQYF
few | TRBV12-3/TRBV12-4 | 12 | CASSLPDTEAFF
many | TRBV2 | 11 | CASSRTVEAFF
few | TRBV12-3/TRBV12-4 | 13 | CASSVERNTEAFF
few | TRBV20-1 | 10 | CSALSLEQYF
few | TRBV6-1 | 11 | CASSMGLRAFF
many | TRBV4-1 | 13 | CASSQAQSTEAFF
few | TRBV20-1 | 13 | CSAPGGGRETQYF
- | TRBV5-1 | 16 | CASSPGQGSSNTEAFF
- | TRBV12-3/TRBV12-4 | 14 | CASVPGSDTDTQYF
- | TRBV14 | 13 | CASSLQPQGSAFF
many | TRBV3-1 | 14 | CASSHGTVNTEAFF
medium-sized | TRBV28 | 14 | CASSRDSFTDTQYF
few | TRBV3-1 | 14 | CASRQGPYNSPLHF
many | TRBV4-1 | 17 | CASSQRGNQVAKNIQYF
many | TRBV10-3 | 13 | CAISELTGHEQYF
- | TRBV29-1 | 15 | CSGRGSGISYNEQFF
- | TRBV9 | 14 | CASGIAGESDTQYF
medium-sized | TRBV2 | 16 | CASSEDALAGTDTQYF